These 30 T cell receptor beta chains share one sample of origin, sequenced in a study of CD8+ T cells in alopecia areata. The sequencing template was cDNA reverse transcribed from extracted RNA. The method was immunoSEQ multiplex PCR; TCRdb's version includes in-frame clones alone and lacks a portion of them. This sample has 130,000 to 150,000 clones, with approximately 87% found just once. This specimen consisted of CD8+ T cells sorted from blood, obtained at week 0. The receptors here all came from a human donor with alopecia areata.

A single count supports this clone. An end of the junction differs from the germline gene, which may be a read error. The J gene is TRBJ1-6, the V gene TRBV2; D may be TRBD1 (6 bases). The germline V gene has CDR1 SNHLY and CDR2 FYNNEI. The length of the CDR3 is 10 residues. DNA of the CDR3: TGTGCCAGCAGGGGTCCCGGACAGAACTTT. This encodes CASRGPGQNF.

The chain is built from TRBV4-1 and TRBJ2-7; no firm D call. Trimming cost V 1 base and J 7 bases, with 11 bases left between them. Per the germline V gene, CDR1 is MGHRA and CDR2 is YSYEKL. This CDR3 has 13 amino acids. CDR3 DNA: TGCGCCAGCAGCCAAGTCCTTGACTTTGAGCAGTACTTC. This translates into CASSQVLDFEQYF.

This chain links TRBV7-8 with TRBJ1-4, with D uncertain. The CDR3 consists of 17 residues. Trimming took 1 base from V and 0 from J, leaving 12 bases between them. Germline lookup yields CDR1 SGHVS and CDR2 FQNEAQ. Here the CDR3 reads CASSLGVGRATNEKLFF. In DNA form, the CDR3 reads TGTGCCAGCAGCTTAGGGGTGGGGAGGGCAACTAATGAAAAACTGTTTTTT.

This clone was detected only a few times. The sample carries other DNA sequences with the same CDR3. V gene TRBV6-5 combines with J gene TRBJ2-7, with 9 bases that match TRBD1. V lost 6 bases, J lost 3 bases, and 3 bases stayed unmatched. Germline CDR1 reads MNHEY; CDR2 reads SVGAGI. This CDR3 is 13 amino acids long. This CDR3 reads CASSLGQGYEQYF. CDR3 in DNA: TGTGCCAGCAGCTTGGGACAGGGCTACGAGCAGTACTTC.

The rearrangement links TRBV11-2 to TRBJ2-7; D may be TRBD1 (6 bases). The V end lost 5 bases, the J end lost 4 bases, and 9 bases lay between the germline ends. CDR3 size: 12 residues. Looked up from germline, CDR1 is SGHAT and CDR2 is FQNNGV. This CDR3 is CASSPQGYEQYF. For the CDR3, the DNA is TGTGCCAGCAGCCCACAGGGTTACGAGCAGTACTTC.

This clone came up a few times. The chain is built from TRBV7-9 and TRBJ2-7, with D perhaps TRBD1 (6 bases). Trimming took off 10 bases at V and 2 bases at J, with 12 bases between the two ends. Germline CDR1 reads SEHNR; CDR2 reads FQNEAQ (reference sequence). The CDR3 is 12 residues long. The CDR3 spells CAITAGAYEQYF. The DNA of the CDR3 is TGTGCCATAACGGCAGGGGCCTACGAGCAGTACTTC.

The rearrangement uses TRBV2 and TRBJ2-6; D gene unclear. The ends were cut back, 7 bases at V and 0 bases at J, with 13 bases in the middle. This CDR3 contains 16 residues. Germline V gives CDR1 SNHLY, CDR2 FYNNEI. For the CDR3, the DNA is TGTGCCAGCATTCGAACGGTTAGCTCTGGGGCCAACGTCCTGACTTTC. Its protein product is CASIRTVSSGANVLTF. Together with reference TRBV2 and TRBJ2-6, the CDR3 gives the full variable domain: EPEVTQTPSHQVTQMGQEVILRCVPISNHLYFYWYRQILGQKVEFLVSFYNNEISEKSEIFDDQFSVERPDGSNFTLKIRSTKLEDSAMYFCASIRTVSSGANVLTFGAGSRLTVL.

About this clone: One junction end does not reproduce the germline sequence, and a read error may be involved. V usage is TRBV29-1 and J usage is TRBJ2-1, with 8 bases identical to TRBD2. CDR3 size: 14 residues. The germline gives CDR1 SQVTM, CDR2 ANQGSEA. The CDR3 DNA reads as TGCAGTGCCCCTTCTGCGGGGGGCAGTGATGAGCAGCTCTTC. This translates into CSAPSAGGSDEQLF.

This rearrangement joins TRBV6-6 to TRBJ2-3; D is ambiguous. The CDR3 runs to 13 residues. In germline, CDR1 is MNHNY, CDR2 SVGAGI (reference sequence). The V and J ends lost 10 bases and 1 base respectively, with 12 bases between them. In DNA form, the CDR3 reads TGTGCCACCGTCGGTGGCGGCACAGATACGCAGTATTTT. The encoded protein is CATVGGGTDTQYF.

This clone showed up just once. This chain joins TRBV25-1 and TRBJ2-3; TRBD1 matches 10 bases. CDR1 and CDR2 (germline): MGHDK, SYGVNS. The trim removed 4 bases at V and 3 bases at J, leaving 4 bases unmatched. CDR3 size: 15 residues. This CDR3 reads CASSAGTGATDTQYF. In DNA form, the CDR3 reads TGTGCCAGCAGTGCCGGGACAGGGGCTACAGATACGCAGTATTTT.

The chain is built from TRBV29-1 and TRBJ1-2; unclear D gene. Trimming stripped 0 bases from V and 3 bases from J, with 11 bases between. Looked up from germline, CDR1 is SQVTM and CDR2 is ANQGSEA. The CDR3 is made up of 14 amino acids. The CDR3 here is CSVEDRGAYYGYTF. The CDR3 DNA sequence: TGCAGCGTTGAAGATCGTGGAGCCTACTATGGCTACACCTTC.

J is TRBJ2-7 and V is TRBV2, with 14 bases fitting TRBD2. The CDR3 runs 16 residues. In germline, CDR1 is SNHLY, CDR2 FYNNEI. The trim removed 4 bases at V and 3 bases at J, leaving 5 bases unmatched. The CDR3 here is CASSGTGTSGGYEQYF. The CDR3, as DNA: TGTGCCAGCAGTGGAACCGGGACTAGCGGGGGCTACGAGCAGTACTTC.

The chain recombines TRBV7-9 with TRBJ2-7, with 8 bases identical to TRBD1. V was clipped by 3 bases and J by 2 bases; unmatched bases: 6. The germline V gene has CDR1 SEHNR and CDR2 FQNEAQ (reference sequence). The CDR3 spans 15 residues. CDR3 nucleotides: TGTGCCAGCAGCTTCCGGACAGGGCTGCCCTACGAGCAGTACTTC. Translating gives CASSFRTGLPYEQYF.

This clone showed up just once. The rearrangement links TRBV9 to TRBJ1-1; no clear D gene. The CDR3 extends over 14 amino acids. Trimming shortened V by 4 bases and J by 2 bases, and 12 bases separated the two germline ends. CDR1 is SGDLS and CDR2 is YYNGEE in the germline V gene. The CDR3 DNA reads TGTGCCAGCAGCACGACAACGGGCAACACTGAAGCTTTCTTT. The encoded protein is CASSTTTGNTEAFF.

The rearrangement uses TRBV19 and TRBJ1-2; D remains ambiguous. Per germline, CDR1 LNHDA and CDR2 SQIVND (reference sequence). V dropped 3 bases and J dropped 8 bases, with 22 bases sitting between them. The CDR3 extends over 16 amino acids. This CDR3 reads CASSIDSEFLGVGYTF. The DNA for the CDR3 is TGTGCCAGTAGTATCGATTCCGAGTTTTTGGGTGTCGGCTACACCTTC.

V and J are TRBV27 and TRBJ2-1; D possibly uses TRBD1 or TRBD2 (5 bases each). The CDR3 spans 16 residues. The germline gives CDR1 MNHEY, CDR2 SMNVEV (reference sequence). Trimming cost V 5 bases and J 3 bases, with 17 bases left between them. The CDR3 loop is CASSEPGPNGYNEQFF. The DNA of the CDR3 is TGTGCCAGCAGTGAACCGGGACCCAATGGCTACAATGAGCAGTTCTTC.

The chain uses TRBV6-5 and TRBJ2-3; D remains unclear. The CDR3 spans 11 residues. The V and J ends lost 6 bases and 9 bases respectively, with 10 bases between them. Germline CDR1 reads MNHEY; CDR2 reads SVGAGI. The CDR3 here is CASRDTETQYF. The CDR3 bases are TGTGCCAGCAGGGATACGGAAACGCAGTATTTT.

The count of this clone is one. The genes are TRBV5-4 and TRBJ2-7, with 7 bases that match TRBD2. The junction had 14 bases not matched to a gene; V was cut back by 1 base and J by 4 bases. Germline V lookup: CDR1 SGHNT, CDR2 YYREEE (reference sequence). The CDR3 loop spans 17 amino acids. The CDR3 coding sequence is TGTGCCAGCAGCTTGCACATACGAGGACTAGAGGTGTACGAGCAGTACTTC. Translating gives CASSLHIRGLEVYEQYF.

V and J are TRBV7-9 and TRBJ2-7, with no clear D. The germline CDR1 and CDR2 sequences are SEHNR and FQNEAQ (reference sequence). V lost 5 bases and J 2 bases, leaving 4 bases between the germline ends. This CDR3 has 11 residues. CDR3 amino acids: CASSPTYEQYF. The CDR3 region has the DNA TGTGCCAGCAGCCCAACCTACGAGCAGTACTTC.

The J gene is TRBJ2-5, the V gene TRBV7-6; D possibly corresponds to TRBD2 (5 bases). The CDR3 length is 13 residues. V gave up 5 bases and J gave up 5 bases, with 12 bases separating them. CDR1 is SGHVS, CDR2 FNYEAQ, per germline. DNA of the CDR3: TGTGCCAGCAGCGGAGCCGGGATGGAGACCCAGTACTTC. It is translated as CASSGAGMETQYF. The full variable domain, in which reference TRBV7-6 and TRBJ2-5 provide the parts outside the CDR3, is GAGVSQSPRYKVTKRGQDVALRCDPISGHVSLYWYRQALGQGPEFLTYFNYEAQQDKSGLPNDRFSAERPEGSISTLTIQRTEQRDSAMYRCASSGAGMETQYFGPGTRLLVL.

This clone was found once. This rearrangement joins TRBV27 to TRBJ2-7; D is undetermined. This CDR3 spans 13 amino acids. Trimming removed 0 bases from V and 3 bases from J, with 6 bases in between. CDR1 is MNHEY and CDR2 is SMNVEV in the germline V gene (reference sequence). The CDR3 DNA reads TGTGCCAGCAGTTTATCTCCAATCTACGAGCAGTACTTC. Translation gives CASSLSPIYEQYF.

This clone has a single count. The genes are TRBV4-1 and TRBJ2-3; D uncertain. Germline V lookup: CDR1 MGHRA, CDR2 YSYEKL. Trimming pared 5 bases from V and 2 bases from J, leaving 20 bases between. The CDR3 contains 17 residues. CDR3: CASSVHTTIPPTDTQYF. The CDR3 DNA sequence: TGCGCCAGCAGCGTACATACCACCATACCTCCCACAGATACGCAGTATTTT.

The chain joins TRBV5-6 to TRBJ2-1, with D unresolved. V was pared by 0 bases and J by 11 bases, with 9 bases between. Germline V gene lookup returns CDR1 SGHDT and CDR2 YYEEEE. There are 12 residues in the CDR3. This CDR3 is CASSLGGPKQFF. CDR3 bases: TGTGCCAGCAGCTTGGGCGGCCCAAAGCAGTTCTTC.

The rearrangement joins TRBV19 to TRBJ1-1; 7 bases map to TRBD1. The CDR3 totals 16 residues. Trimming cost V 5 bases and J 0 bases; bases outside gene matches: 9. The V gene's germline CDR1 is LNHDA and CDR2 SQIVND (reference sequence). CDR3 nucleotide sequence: TGTGCCAGTAGTCCCCAAGGGACAGTGATGAACACTGAAGCTTTCTTT. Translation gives CASSPQGTVMNTEAFF. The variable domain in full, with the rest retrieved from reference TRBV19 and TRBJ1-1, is DGGITQSPKYLFRKEGQNVTLSCEQNLNHDAMYWYRQDPGQGLRLIYYSQIVNDFQKGDIAEGYSVSREKKESFPLTVTSAQKNPTAFYLCASSPQGTVMNTEAFFGQGTRLTVV.

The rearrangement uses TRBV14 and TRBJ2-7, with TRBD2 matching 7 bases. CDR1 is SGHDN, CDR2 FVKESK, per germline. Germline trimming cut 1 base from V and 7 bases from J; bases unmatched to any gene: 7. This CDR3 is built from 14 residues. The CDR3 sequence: CASSQVGGSGEQYF. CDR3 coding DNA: TGTGCCAGCAGCCAAGTCGGGGGGAGCGGGGAGCAGTACTTC.

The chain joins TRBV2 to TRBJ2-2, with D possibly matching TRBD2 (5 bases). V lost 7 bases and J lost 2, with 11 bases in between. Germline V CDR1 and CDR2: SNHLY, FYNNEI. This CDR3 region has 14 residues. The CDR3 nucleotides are TGTGCCAGCACATCGGGGAGTAACACCGGGGAGCTGTTTTTT. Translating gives CASTSGSNTGELFF.

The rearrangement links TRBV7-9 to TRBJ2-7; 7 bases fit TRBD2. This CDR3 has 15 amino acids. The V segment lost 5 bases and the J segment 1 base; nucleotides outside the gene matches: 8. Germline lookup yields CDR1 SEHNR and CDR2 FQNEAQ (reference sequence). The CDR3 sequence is CASSPWASGSYEQYF. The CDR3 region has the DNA TGTGCCAGCAGCCCTTGGGCTAGCGGATCCTACGAGCAGTACTTC.

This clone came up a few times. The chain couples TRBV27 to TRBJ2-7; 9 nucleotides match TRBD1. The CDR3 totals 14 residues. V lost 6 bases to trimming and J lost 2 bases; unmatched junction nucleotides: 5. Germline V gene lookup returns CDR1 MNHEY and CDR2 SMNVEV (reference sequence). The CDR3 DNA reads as TGTGCCAGCAGCGTAGGGACAGGGACCTACGAGCAGTACTTC. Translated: CASSVGTGTYEQYF.

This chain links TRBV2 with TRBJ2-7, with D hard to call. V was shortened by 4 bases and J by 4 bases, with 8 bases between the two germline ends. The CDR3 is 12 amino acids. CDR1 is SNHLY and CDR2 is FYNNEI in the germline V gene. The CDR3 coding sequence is TGTGCCAGCAGTGTTTCGGGTTACGAGCAGTACTTC. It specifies CASSVSGYEQYF.

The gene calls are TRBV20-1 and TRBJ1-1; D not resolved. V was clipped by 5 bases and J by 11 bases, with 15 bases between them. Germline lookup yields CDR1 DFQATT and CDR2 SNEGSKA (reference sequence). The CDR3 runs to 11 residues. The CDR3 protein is CSAETHVRAFF. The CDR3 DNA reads TGCAGTGCTGAGACCCACGTGCGGGCTTTCTTT.